Listed below are T cell receptor beta chains from one sample, sequenced in a study of CD8 T cells in ankylosing spondylitis. MiXCR was run by TCRdb on the 5' RACE reads, yielding one entry per CDR3 protein. The sample includes around 430,000 distinct CDR3 sequences, 15% to 20% seen only once; the top ten take about 0.94%. Sequencing was carried out using blood, either unsorted or a sorted T cell fraction (not recorded which). Receptor source: a male donor with ankylosing spondylitis. Both conserved end residues are part of each CDR3.

cdr3_aa: CASSEGQKDYGYTF; v_call: TRBV6-1; j_call: TRBJ1-2; cdr3_length: 14
cdr3_aa: CASSLGPTIYGYTF; v_call: TRBV27; j_call: TRBJ1-2; cdr3_length: 14
cdr3_aa: CASSQDRGYARLNTEAFF; v_call: TRBV7-8; j_call: TRBJ1-1; cdr3_length: 18
cdr3_aa: CATSEAGQGNYEQYF; v_call: TRBV24-1; j_call: TRBJ2-7; cdr3_length: 15
cdr3_aa: CASSYRWLGGTEAFF; v_call: TRBV6-5; j_call: TRBJ1-1; cdr3_length: 15
cdr3_aa: CASPSAPDVKRWTQYF; v_call: TRBV5-1; j_call: TRBJ2-5; cdr3_length: 16
cdr3_aa: CASSLAPGTGELFF; v_call: TRBV7-2; j_call: TRBJ2-2; cdr3_length: 14
cdr3_aa: CATSDLGGRAGNQPQHF; v_call: TRBV24-1; j_call: TRBJ1-5; cdr3_length: 17
cdr3_aa: CASSLVPGVGNTEAFF; v_call: TRBV7-9; j_call: TRBJ1-1; cdr3_length: 16
cdr3_aa: CASSVESNTEAFF; v_call: TRBV9; j_call: TRBJ1-1; cdr3_length: 13
cdr3_aa: CASSLGGGYTEAFF; v_call: TRBV5-5; j_call: TRBJ1-1; cdr3_length: 14
cdr3_aa: CRAERDSFFEQYF; v_call: TRBV20-1; j_call: TRBJ2-7; cdr3_length: 13
cdr3_aa: CASSLGLARPDTQYF; v_call: TRBV5-5; j_call: TRBJ2-3; cdr3_length: 15
cdr3_aa: CASSSNRVLSNQPQHF; v_call: TRBV6-2/TRBV6-3; j_call: TRBJ1-5; cdr3_length: 16
cdr3_aa: CASSFFGGQNQPQHF; v_call: TRBV5-6; j_call: TRBJ1-5; cdr3_length: 15
cdr3_aa: CSARDRGFTEAFF; v_call: TRBV20-1; j_call: TRBJ1-1; cdr3_length: 13
cdr3_aa: CASSPAVVETQYF; v_call: TRBV12-3/TRBV12-4; j_call: TRBJ2-5; cdr3_length: 13
cdr3_aa: CASRSEITDTQYF; v_call: TRBV12-3/TRBV12-4; j_call: TRBJ2-3; cdr3_length: 13